The 12 T cell receptor beta chains below come from one sample, sequenced in a study of shared clonotypes between healthy human individuals. The table came from immunoSEQ multiplex PCR; TCRdb's copy has only in-frame clones and leaves some out. Seen here are 600,000 to 750,000 clones, 90% observed once, and the top ten hold approximately 35%. What was sequenced was memory CD8+ T cells from PBMCs. As for subset: CD45RO+ cells pooled with CCR7-negative TemRA cells. The receptor source for this set is a young man in good health. Some clones in this sample may be carry-over from other donors' samples.

The V gene is TRBV27, the J gene TRBJ1-1, with a tentative D call TRBD1 (5 bases). CDR1 and CDR2 (germline): MNHEY, SMNVEV (reference sequence). V shed 4 bases and J shed 3 bases, with 15 bases lying between them. CDR3 size: 15 residues. DNA for the CDR3: TGTGCCAGCAGTTCGGGCAGGGTCCTTGACACTGAAGCTTTCTTT. Translated, it gives CASSSGRVLDTEAFF.

The V gene is TRBV6-1, the J gene TRBJ1-1, with D possibly being TRBD1 (6 bases). CDR3 length equals 15 residues. Deletions cut 4 bases from V and 0 bases from J, with 12 bases between. CDR1 is MNHNS, CDR2 SASEGT, per germline. CDR3 sequence reads: CASSVRGAVNTEAFF. CDR3 DNA sequence: TGTGCCAGCAGTGTCCGGGGGGCGGTGAACACTGAAGCTTTCTTT.

On this clone: Other DNA sequences within the sample encode an identical CDR3. The V call is TRBV27, the J call TRBJ2-7; D may be TRBD1 or TRBD2 (5 bases each). The CDR3 is made up of 14 amino acids. Trimming removed 3 bases from V and 0 bases from J, with 9 bases in between. CDR1 is MNHEY and CDR2 is SMNVEV in the germline V gene (reference sequence). The CDR3 bases are TGTGCCAGCAGTTTGGCCGGGACCTCCTACGAGCAGTACTTC. Protein sequence: CASSLAGTSYEQYF.

This chain joins TRBV5-1 and TRBJ2-1; D unclear. In germline, CDR1 is SGHRS, CDR2 YFSETQ. V was shortened by 3 bases and J by 0 bases, with 10 bases between the two germline ends. The CDR3 has 15 amino acids. The CDR3 loop reads CASSSHPSSYNEQFF. The CDR3 DNA is TGCGCCAGCAGCTCCCACCCGAGCTCCTACAATGAGCAGTTCTTC.

The V call is TRBV7-6, the J call TRBJ2-7; no reliable D call. V was pared by 2 bases and J by 2 bases, with 7 bases between. This CDR3 is 13 amino acids long. Germline V gene data show CDR1 as SGHVS and CDR2 as FNYEAQ. This CDR3 reads CASSLMGTYEQYF. CDR3 coding DNA: TGTGCCAGCAGCTTAATGGGAACCTACGAGCAGTACTTC.

The chain couples TRBV6-6 to TRBJ2-1; D possibly corresponds to TRBD2 (6 bases). Looked up from germline, CDR1 is MNHNY and CDR2 is SVGAGI (reference sequence). This CDR3 is 16 amino acids long. The V gene lost 0 bases and the J gene lost 4 bases, with 13 bases spanning the gap. The CDR3 DNA is TGTGCCAGCAGTTACTCGACTAGGGCGGGGTACAATGAGCAGTTCTTC. This gives the protein CASSYSTRAGYNEQFF.

V usage is TRBV6-1 and J usage is TRBJ2-1; 10 bases map to TRBD1. V shed 0 bases, J shed 9 bases, and the junction held 8 bases outside the gene matches. The CDR3 is 16 residues long. Looked up from germline, CDR1 is MNHNS and CDR2 is SASEGT. The CDR3 reads CASSEAGTGVEREQFF. Here the CDR3 DNA reads TGTGCCAGCAGTGAAGCCGGGACAGGGGTTGAGCGTGAGCAGTTCTTC.

This clone was seen more than once but under ten times. The genes are TRBV5-8 and TRBJ2-3; 9 bases agree with TRBD1. Trimming took 4 bases from V and 0 from J; bases not matched to a gene: 6. CDR1 and CDR2 (germline): SGHTS, YDEGEE. The CDR3 is 16 residues long. CDR3 nucleotide sequence: TGTGCCAGCAGCCCGGGACAGGGTCCTAGCACAGATACGCAGTATTTT. Translation gives CASSPGQGPSTDTQYF.

The rearrangement uses TRBV7-2 and TRBJ1-1; D is undetermined. Germline V gene sequence: CDR1 SGHTA, CDR2 FQGNSA. V was pared by 3 bases and J by 1 base, with 6 bases between. The CDR3 is made up of 13 amino acids. CDR3 protein: CASSFGANTEAFF. CDR3 DNA sequence: TGTGCCAGCAGCTTTGGTGCGAACACTGAAGCTTTCTTT.

The chain links TRBV18 to TRBJ2-3, with D possibly called TRBD1 or TRBD2 (6 bases each). The CDR3 runs to 16 residues. Trimming took 1 base from V and 4 from J, leaving 15 bases between them. Germline V gene data show CDR1 as KGHSH and CDR2 as LQKENI. The CDR3: CASSPLEGEDADTQYF. The CDR3 bases are TGTGCCAGCTCACCACTTGAGGGGGAGGACGCAGATACGCAGTATTTT.

The chain joins TRBV28 to TRBJ2-7; 9 nucleotides match TRBD2. Germline V gene lookup returns CDR1 MDHEN and CDR2 SYDVKM. This CDR3 is 15 amino acids long. V dropped 5 bases and J dropped 3; count of bases not matched to a gene: 8. Here the CDR3 DNA reads TGTGCCAGCAGTCTCAGACTAGCGGAGTACTACGAGCAGTACTTC. Its protein product is CASSLRLAEYYEQYF.

The chain carries TRBV4-1 and TRBJ2-4, with D hard to call. Trimming removed 1 base from V and 3 bases from J, with 13 bases in between. This CDR3 contains 16 residues. Germline values: CDR1 MGHRA, CDR2 YSYEKL. CDR3 loop: CASSQGGVQVKNIQYF. The DNA of the CDR3 is TGCGCCAGCAGCCAAGGCGGCGTGCAGGTCAAAAACATTCAGTACTTC.